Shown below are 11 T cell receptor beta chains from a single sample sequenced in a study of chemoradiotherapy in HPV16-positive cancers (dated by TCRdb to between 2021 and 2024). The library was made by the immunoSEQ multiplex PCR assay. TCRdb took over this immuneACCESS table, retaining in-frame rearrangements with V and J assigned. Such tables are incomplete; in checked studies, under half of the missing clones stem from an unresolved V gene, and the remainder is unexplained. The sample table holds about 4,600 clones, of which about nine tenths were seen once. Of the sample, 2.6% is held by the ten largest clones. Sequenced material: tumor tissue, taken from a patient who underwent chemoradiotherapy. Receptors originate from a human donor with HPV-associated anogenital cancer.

In nucleotides, the CDR3 is TGCGCCAGCAGCGAGGCGGCCTTTCCGGGACAGGGGGCGAGAGAGACCCAGTACTTC. Protein product: CASSEAAFPGQGARETQYF. V is TRBV10-1 and J is TRBJ2-5, with 12 positions matching TRBD1. The CDR3 covers 19 residues. In germline, CDR1 is WNHNN, CDR2 SYGVQD (reference sequence). The trim removed 6 bases at V and 4 bases at J, leaving 18 bases unmatched.

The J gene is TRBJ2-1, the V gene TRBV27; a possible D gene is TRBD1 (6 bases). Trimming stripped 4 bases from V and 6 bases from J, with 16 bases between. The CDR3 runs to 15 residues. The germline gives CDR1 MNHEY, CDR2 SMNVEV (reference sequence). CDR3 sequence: CASSSLGDRRNEQFF. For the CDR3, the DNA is TGTGCCAGCAGTTCTCTGGGCGACAGGCGCAATGAGCAGTTCTTC.

The CDR3 loop reads CAISEATGGRTDTQYF. For the CDR3, the DNA is TGTGCCATCAGTGAGGCTACAGGGGGTCGCACAGATACGCAGTATTTT. The chain couples TRBV10-3 to TRBJ2-3; the match to TRBD1 covers 8 bases. Germline CDR1 is ENHRY and CDR2 is SYGVKD. J was trimmed by 1 base and V by 2 bases; bases with no gene match: 5. CDR3 length equals 16 residues.

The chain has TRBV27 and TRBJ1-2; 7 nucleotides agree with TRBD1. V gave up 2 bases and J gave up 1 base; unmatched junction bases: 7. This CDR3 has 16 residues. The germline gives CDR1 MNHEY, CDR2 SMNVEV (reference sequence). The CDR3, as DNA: TGTGCCAGCAGTTTAAACCGGGGGGACAGTAACTATGGCTACACCTTC. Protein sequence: CASSLNRGDSNYGYTF.

The CDR3 bases are TGTGCCAGCAGCTTAGGGAACAGACAGGGCGTTTATGGCTACACCTTC. This codes for CASSLGNRQGVYGYTF. The rearrangement uses TRBV7-8 and TRBJ1-2, with 7 bases identical to TRBD1. The germline CDR1 and CDR2 sequences are SGHVS and FQNEAQ. The V segment lost 1 base and the J segment 5 bases; nucleotides outside the gene matches: 10. CDR3 length: 16 residues.

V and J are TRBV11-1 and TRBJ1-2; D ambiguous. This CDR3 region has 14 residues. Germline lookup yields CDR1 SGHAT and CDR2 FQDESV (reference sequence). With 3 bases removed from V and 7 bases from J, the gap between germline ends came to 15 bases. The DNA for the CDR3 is TGTGCCAGCAGCTTGGAAACAGATCGGGGTGGCTACACCTTC. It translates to CASSLETDRGGYTF. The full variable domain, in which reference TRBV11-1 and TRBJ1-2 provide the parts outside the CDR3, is EAEVAQSPRYKITEKSQAVAFWCDPISGHATLYWYRQILGQGPELLVQFQDESVVDDSQLPKDRFSAERLKGVDSTLKIQPAELGDSAMYLCASSLETDRGGYTFGSGTRLTVV.

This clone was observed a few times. The CDR3 region is CASSQEGHPVQPQHF. CDR3 sequence (DNA): TGTGCCAGCAGTCAGGAGGGCCACCCAGTTCAGCCCCAGCATTTT. The chain recombines TRBV6-4 with TRBJ1-5; D is unresolved. Germline V gene lookup returns CDR1 MRHNA and CDR2 SNTAGT. V gave up 5 bases and J gave up 6 bases, with 17 bases separating them. The CDR3 contains 15 residues.

CDR3 coding DNA: TGTGCCAGCAGCCCGGACAGTAACTATGGCTACACCTTC. Translation: CASSPDSNYGYTF. The chain joins TRBV7-8 to TRBJ1-2; TRBD1 might be the D (6 bases). Germline-derived CDR1 and CDR2 are SGHVS and FQNEAQ. V lost 5 bases to trimming and J lost 1 base, with 8 bases between them. The CDR3 spans 13 residues.

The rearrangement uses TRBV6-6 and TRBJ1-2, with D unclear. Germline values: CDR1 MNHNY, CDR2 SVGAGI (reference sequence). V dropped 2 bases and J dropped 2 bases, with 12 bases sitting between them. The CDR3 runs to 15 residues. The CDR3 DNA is TGTGCCAGCAGTTACGGGTCAGGAAGCAACTATGGCTACACCTTC. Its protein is CASSYGSGSNYGYTF.

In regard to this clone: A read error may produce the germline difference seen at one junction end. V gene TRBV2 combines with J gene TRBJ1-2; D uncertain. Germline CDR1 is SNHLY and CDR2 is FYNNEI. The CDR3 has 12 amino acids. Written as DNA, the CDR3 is TGTGCCAGCAGTGAATCGGCGACAAACATCTCCTTC. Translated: CASSESATNISF.

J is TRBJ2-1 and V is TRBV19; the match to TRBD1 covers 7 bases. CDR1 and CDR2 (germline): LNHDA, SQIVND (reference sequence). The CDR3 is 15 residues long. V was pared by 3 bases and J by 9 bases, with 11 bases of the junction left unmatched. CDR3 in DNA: TGTGCCAGTAGTATGGTGTTGCCAGGGGGTACTGAGCAGTTCTTC. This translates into CASSMVLPGGTEQFF.